The present T cell receptor (beta chain) was sequenced within a study of blood T cell repertoires in COVID-19. Study-level information: The United States, Italy and Spain were the sources of the acute and convalescent COVID-19 samples. T cells, B-cell-depleted T cells, or PBMCs supplied cDNA or gDNA.

As processed by the authors: The authors estimated nucleated cell counts from reference gene primer amplification. Clones were read by immunoSEQ multiplex PCR, and TCRdb kept only the in-frame ones, dropping some. V and J calls and clone size come straight from that table; D and trimming were deduced from the DNA. The sample contains about 300,000 clones, around 87% of which appear only once. V lost 3 bases and J lost 0, with 18 bases in between. The CDR3 runs 18 residues. The V gene's germline CDR1 is SGDLS and CDR2 YYNGEE. This clone was seen once. The sample consisted of peripheral blood. The sequence derives from a man aged 65 to 79 with acute or convalescent COVID-19. This chain links TRBV9 with TRBJ1-4; D is perhaps TRBD1 (6 bases). For the CDR3, the DNA is TGTGCCAGCAGCGCAGGGGACCGTGGGGGATCAACTAATGAAAAACTGTTTTTT. Amino acid sequence: CASSAGDRGGSTNEKLFF.